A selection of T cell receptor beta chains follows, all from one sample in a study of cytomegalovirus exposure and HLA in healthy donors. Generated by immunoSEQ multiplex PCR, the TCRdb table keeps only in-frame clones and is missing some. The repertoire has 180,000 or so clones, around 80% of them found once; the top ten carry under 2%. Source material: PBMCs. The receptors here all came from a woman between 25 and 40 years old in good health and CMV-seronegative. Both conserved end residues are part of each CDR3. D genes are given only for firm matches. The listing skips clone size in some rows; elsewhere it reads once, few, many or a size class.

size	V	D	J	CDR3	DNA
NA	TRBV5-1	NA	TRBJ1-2	CASSQGVNPYGYTF	TGCGCCAGCAGCCAAGGGGTTAATCCCTATGGCTACACCTTC
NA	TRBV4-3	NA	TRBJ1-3	CASSQDLPGTGNTIYF	TGCGCCAGCAGCCAAGATCTCCCAGGGACTGGAAACACCATATATTTT
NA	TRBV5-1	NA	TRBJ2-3	CASSLGSQGTYTDTQYF	TGCGCCAGCAGCTTGGGATCTCAGGGGACCTACACAGATACGCAGTATTTT
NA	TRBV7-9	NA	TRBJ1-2	CASSSAGGYGYTF	TGTGCCAGCAGCTCCGCTGGAGGCTATGGCTACACCTTC
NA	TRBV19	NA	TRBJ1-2	CASSVRYGYTF	TGTGCCAGTAGTGTACGGTATGGCTACACCTTC
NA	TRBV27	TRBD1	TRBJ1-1	CASSKGQGAGDTEAFF	TGTGCCAGCAGTAAGGGACAGGGGGCGGGGGACACTGAAGCTTTCTTT
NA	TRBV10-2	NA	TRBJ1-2	CASIRGSGGNGYTF	TGCGCCAGCATTAGGGGATCCGGGGGAAATGGCTACACCTTC
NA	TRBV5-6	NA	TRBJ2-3	CASSLRQFSPDTQYF	TGTGCCAGCAGCCTCCGACAGTTTTCCCCAGATACGCAGTATTTT
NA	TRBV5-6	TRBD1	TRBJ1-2	CASSSTDRGYGYTF	TGTGCCAGCAGCTCGACGGACAGGGGCTATGGCTACACCTTC
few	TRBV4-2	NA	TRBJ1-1	CASSQALGGANTEAFF	TGTGCCAGCAGCCAAGCCTTGGGAGGGGCGAACACTGAAGCTTTCTTT
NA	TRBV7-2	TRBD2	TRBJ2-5	CASSLGSGLDLAQYF	TGTGCCAGCAGCTTGGGATCGGGACTAGATTTGGCCCAGTACTTC
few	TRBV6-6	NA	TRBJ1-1	CASSWAKNTEAFF	TGTGCCAGCAGTTGGGCGAAGAACACTGAAGCTTTCTTT
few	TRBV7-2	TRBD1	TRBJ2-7	CASSLAGQAYEQYF	TGTGCCAGCAGCTTGGCCGGACAGGCCTACGAGCAGTACTTC
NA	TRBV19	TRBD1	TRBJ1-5	CASTQLTGTAQPQHF	TGTGCCAGTACCCAACTGACAGGGACGGCTCAGCCCCAGCATTTT
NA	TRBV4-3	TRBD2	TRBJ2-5	CASSQERGGQETQYF	TGCGCCAGCAGCCAAGAGCGGGGGGGCCAAGAGACCCAGTACTTC
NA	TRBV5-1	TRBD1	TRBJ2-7	CASSAGTGGYEQYF	TGCGCCAGCAGCGCCGGGACAGGGGGCTACGAGCAGTACTTC
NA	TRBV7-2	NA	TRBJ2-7	CASSLHEEQYF	TGTGCCAGCAGCTTACATGAGGAGCAGTACTTC
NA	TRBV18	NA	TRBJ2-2	CASSTMGASTGELFF	TGTGCCAGCTCAACAATGGGGGCTAGTACCGGGGAGCTGTTTTTT
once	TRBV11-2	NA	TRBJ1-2	CASSLAGGGGYTF	TGTGCCAGCAGCTTAGCGGGAGGTGGTGGCTACACCTTC
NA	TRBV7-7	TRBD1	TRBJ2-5	CASSLRQGREETQYF	TGTGCTAGCAGCCTTCGACAGGGTCGGGAAGAGACCCAGTACTTC
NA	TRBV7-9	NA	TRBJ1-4	CASNGGDKPNEKLFF	TGTGCCAGCAATGGGGGGGACAAACCTAATGAAAAACTGTTTTTT
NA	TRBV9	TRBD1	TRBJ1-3	CASSVTGVPGNTIYF	TGTGCCAGCAGCGTTACAGGGGTGCCTGGAAACACCATATATTTT
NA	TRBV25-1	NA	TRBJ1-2	CASAGQSNYGYTF	TGTGCCAGCGCCGGACAGTCTAACTATGGCTACACCTTC
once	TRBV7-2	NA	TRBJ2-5	CASSLGRAPETQYF	TGTGCCAGCAGCCTGGGCAGGGCCCCAGAGACCCAGTACTTC
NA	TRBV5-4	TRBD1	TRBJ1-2	CASSANAGRGLNYGYTF	TGTGCCAGCAGCGCCAACGCGGGCAGGGGGCTTAACTATGGCTACACCTTC
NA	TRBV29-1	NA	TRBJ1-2	CSVGQADLSGYTF	TGCAGCGTTGGACAGGCGGACCTTTCGGGCTACACCTTC
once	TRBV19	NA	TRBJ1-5	CASSVTRGSNQPQHF	TGTGCCAGTAGTGTCACCCGGGGTAGCAATCAGCCCCAGCATTTT
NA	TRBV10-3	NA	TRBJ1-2	CAISLGLGANYGYTF	TGTGCCATCAGTCTTGGTTTGGGGGCCAACTATGGCTACACCTTC
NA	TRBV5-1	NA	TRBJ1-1	CASSNPTPTGAFF	TGCGCCAGCAGCAACCCTACCCCCACCGGGGCTTTCTTT
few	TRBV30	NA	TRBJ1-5	CAWDGDNQPQHF	TGTGCCTGGGACGGAGACAATCAGCCCCAGCATTTT
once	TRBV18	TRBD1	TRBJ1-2	CASSGQGNYGYTF	TGTGCCAGCTCGGGACAGGGGAACTATGGCTACACCTTC
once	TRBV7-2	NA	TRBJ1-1	CASNLGRGTEAFF	TGTGCCAGTAACCTGGGGAGGGGCACTGAAGCTTTCTTT